This T cell receptor beta chain stems from a study of CD8+ T cells in alopecia areata. Background on the study: Treated patients received severity scores based on the percentage of scalp area affected.

Study results and limitations: For patients receiving tofacitinib, scalp clonality and expanded CD8+ clones among the top 100 significantly decreased. TCR sharing was clearer in mice than between patients, perhaps partly owing to patient HLA diversity.

Treatment noted: oral pan-JAK inhibitor, 5-10 mg twice daily. Sorting of CD4+ and CD8+ T cells was performed on PBMCs. Extraction of RNA preceded its reverse transcription into cDNA, which served as the sequencing template. Here immunoSEQ multiplex PCR was the method, and the copy in TCRdb shows in-frame clones only, minus some. The sample lists 180,000 or so clones; roughly 60% were seen once. Comment on this clone: Its antigen is not identified.

This clonotype was sampled from a human donor with alopecia areata. Sequences were derived from CD4+ T cells sorted from blood, sampled at approximately week 61, from a patient treated with tofacitinib.

The CDR3 is CASSPVWMGTDTQYF. CDR3 DNA sequence: TGTGCCAGCAGCCCGGTTTGGATGGGCACAGATACGCAGTATTTT. The rearrangement uses TRBV11-2 and TRBJ2-3; D not certain. The V gene lost 5 bases and the J gene lost 1 base, with 13 bases spanning the gap. The CDR3 is 15 residues long. Germline CDR1 and CDR2: SGHAT and FQNNGV.